Included here is one T cell receptor beta chain sequence, with context. An end of the junction does not agree with germline; a read error may underlie this. This entry belongs to a study of CD8 T cells in Susac syndrome. CDR1 and CDR2 from the germline V gene are SGHAT and FQNNGV. The CDR3 covers 15 residues. Random hexamers were used to reverse transcribe the RNA input (roughly 0.5 to 1 ug). An immunoSEQ multiplex PCR amplified TCR beta CDR3 over 54 Vbeta and 13 Jbeta. TCRdb ran MiXCR on the immunoSEQ multiplex PCR reads and lists one entry per CDR3 protein. The table shows around 160,000 distinct CDR3 sequences, with more than 90% occurring only once.

The TCR originated in a human donor in good health. Source material: CD4+ T cells from PBMCs. This chain joins TRBV11-2 and TRBJ1-2, with D possibly matching TRBD1 (5 bases). The CDR3 here is CASTLNQLGRYGYTF. In DNA form, the CDR3 reads TGTGCCAGCACCTTAAACCAGCTGGGGCGCTATGGCTACACCTTC.